This T cell receptor beta chain was found in a study of blood T cell repertoires in COVID-19. Residents of about 25 US areas, aged about 18 to 95 years, made up the participants. Self-reported history from a screening survey and questionnaire set each donor's cohort. In this sample, this clone turned up a few times. Data came from immunoSEQ multiplex PCR; TCRdb stores just in-frame clones and leaves some out. The repertoire holds some 200,000 clones, around four fifths seen once, with around 16% in the top ten. The V gene's germline CDR1 is SGHDN and CDR2 FVKESK. The CDR3 is 14 residues long. The trim removed 4 bases at V and 4 bases at J, leaving 4 bases unmatched.

Sequenced material: PBMCs or T cells enriched from blood (not recorded which). The chain has TRBV14 and TRBJ1-1; 9 positions match TRBD1. The clonotype originates from a woman in her 50s who had recovered from COVID-19. The CDR3 region has the DNA TGTGCCAGCAGCCCCGGGACAGGGCGCACTGAAGCTTTCTTT. Translation: CASSPGTGRTEAFF.